This TCR beta chain was captured in a study of T-cell memory formation after mild COVID-19. Across the whole study: Across donors, TCR clusters were largely donor specific.

Study-wide points: The finding that pre-infection memory included some responding clones suggested that cross-reactive memory joined. Clones that contracted from day 15 to 85 had balanced CD4/CD8; later expanders were CD4+ biased.

The CDR3 is made up of 13 amino acids. V was cut by 5 bases and J by 10 bases, with 16 bases left in between. TCRdb processed the 5' RACE reads anew with MiXCR; each CDR3 protein has one entry. The table includes approximately 100,000 distinct CDR3 sequences, 9.5% to 15% detected once. Notes on this clonotype: Its matching antigen is unknown.

The sample taken for sequencing was PBMCs or a T cell subset sorted from them (not recorded which). The rearrangement uses TRBV12-3 or TRBV12-4 and TRBJ2-3; D tentatively reads TRBD1 or TRBD2 (5 bases each). This clonotype originated in an adult woman who had mild COVID-19 (a few samples of this study predate the infection). Cell type and time point are not known. CDR3 protein: CASSPQEARAQYF. Here the CDR3 DNA reads TGTGCCAGCAGTCCTCAGGAGGCCAGGGCGCAGTATTTT.